Sequencing of this TCR beta chain was carried out in a study of blood T cell repertoires in COVID-19. About the research overall: Samples representing acute and convalescent COVID-19 were sourced from the United States, Italy and Spain. PBMCs, B-cell-depleted T cells, or T cells provided the cDNA or gDNA that made up the material.

This CDR3 comprises 13 residues. Germline lookup yields CDR1 SQVTM and CDR2 ANQGSEA. V lost 7 bases, J lost 2 bases, and 4 bases stayed unmatched. Source study methods: Counts of nucleated cells, estimated from reference gene primer amplification, were obtained. The protocol was immunoSEQ multiplex PCR, while the TCRdb copy is restricted to in-frame clones and leaves out a portion. For V, J and clone size, that table is used; D and trimming come from the DNA. This table holds about 160,000 clones, approximately 91% found once. This clonotype was sampled from a man aged 18 to 35 with acute or convalescent COVID-19. Sequencing was performed on peripheral blood. The chain carries TRBV29-1 and TRBJ1-3, with TRBD1 matching 8 bases. The CDR3 DNA reads as TGCAGCGCCAAGACAGGGGCTGGAAACACCATATATTTT. This encodes CSAKTGAGNTIYF.